The subject of this entry is one TCR beta chain. Cohort allocation depended upon clinical history that participants reported. This entry is derived from a study of blood T cell repertoires in COVID-19. Data came from immunoSEQ multiplex PCR; TCRdb stores just in-frame clones and leaves some out. The data hold 300,000 to 350,000 clones, with 85% to 90% observed a single time. V lost 5 bases and J 4 bases, leaving 14 bases between the germline ends. The CDR3 contains 14 residues. CDR1 and CDR2 from the germline V gene are MGHDK and SYGVNS. Sequencing used PBMCs or T cells enriched from blood (not recorded which). The source of this sequence is a woman under 30 with acute COVID-19. V gene TRBV25-1 combines with J gene TRBJ2-5; D perhaps matches TRBD2 (6 bases). DNA for the CDR3: TGTGCCAGCAGTAACCGGGCGGGAAGAGAGACCCAGTACTTC. It yields the protein CASSNRAGRETQYF.